This passage covers 21 T cell receptor beta chains from one sample sequenced in a study of T cell responses to AZD1222 COVID-19 vaccine. Only in-frame clones appear in the TCRdb table, and some are missing; sequencing was by immunoSEQ multiplex PCR. The table lists 65,000 to 80,000 clones, about 80% of them singletons. The input for sequencing was peripheral blood, taken 28 days after the second AZD1222 dose. The receptors come from an adult who received the AZD1222 COVID-19 vaccine.

The chain is built from TRBV30 and TRBJ1-1, with a tentative D call TRBD1 (5 bases). V lost 3 bases and J lost 6, with 11 bases in between. Per germline, CDR1 GTSNPN and CDR2 SVGIG (reference sequence). The CDR3 loop spans 12 amino acids. The CDR3 spells CAWRIGAPEAFF. DNA for the CDR3: TGTGCCTGGAGGATTGGGGCCCCTGAAGCTTTCTTT.

This clone appeared once. The chain joins TRBV3-1 (or the pseudogene TRBV3-2) to TRBJ2-1; 7 bases fit TRBD2. The length of the CDR3 is 16 residues. V lost 0 bases and J lost 6; bases outside the gene matches: 8. Per the germline V gene, CDR1 is LGHDT and CDR2 is YNNKEL (reference sequence). In DNA, the CDR3 is TGTGCCAGCAGCCAAGATGGGTCAGGGAGGGGCAATGAGCAGTTCTTC. The encoded protein is CASSQDGSGRGNEQFF.

The chain uses TRBV19 and TRBJ1-2; tentative D call: TRBD1 (5 bases). This CDR3 spans 15 amino acids. Trimming left V 8 bases short and J 3 bases short, with 19 bases between. CDR1 is LNHDA and CDR2 is SQIVND in the germline V gene (reference sequence). This CDR3 reads CASVPVGSGHYGYTF. The CDR3 coding sequence is TGTGCCAGTGTCCCCGTAGGATCAGGGCACTATGGCTACACCTTC.

J is TRBJ2-1 and V is TRBV3-1 (or the pseudogene TRBV3-2); 10 positions match TRBD2. CDR1 and CDR2 from the germline V gene are LGHDT and YNNKEL (reference sequence). Trimming at V came to 4 bases and at J to 7 bases, leaving 10 bases not matched to a gene. CDR3 size: 16 residues. DNA of the CDR3: TGTGCCAGCAGCCGCCACGGCAGCGGGAGGGATAATGAGCAGTTCTTC. Amino acid sequence: CASSRHGSGRDNEQFF.

The chain combines TRBV4-1 with TRBJ2-7; no reliable D call. Germline assignment: CDR1 MGHRA and CDR2 YSYEKL. Trimming removed 0 bases from V and 0 bases from J, with 6 bases in between. This CDR3 contains 14 residues. The CDR3 spells CASSQEYSSYEQYF. DNA of the CDR3: TGCGCCAGCAGCCAAGAGTACAGCTCCTACGAGCAGTACTTC.

The CDR3 sequence: CASSYGKEQGEQYF. The CDR3 DNA sequence: TGTGCCAGCAGTTACGGGAAGGAGCAGGGCGAGCAGTACTTC. This chain links TRBV6-5 with TRBJ2-7, with D perhaps TRBD1 (5 bases). Looked up from germline, CDR1 is MNHEY and CDR2 is SVGAGI. This CDR3 region has 14 residues. V dropped 2 bases and J dropped 6 bases, with 14 bases sitting between them.

Only a few counts were recorded for this clone. J is TRBJ1-3 and V is TRBV7-8; D may be TRBD1 (5 bases). Trimming pared 5 bases from V and 0 bases from J, leaving 26 bases between. This CDR3 has 20 residues. The germline CDR1 and CDR2 sequences are SGHVS and FQNEAQ. In DNA, the CDR3 is TGTGCCAGCAGCAAACGGACCCTCCGGGGCCCGAGCAACTCTGGAAACACCATATATTTT. Translation: CASSKRTLRGPSNSGNTIYF.

This clone appeared many times. The rearrangement links TRBV13 to TRBJ1-1, with 9 bases fitting TRBD1. The CDR3 spans 16 residues. CDR1 is PRHDT and CDR2 is FYEKMQ in the germline V gene (reference sequence). The V segment lost 5 bases and the J segment 1 base; nucleotides outside the gene matches: 8. CDR3 DNA: TGTGCCAGCAGCCCACAGGGGGCCGGTGGGAACACTGAAGCTTTCTTT. It is translated as CASSPQGAGGNTEAFF.

The chain joins TRBV18 to TRBJ1-2; the match to TRBD1 covers 8 bases. The CDR3 covers 14 residues. The germline CDR1 and CDR2 sequences are KGHSH and LQKENI. V lost 2 bases, J lost 7 bases, and 6 bases stayed unmatched. This CDR3 is CASSPSTGEFGYTF. CDR3 coding DNA: TGTGCCAGCTCACCATCGACAGGGGAATTTGGCTACACCTTC.

The V gene is TRBV7-2, the J gene TRBJ1-3; possibly TRBD1 for D (5 bases). In germline, CDR1 is SGHTA, CDR2 FQGNSA. V gave up 3 bases and J gave up 0 bases, with 9 bases separating them. This CDR3 comprises 15 residues. CDR3: CASSFGGGSGNTIYF. For the CDR3, the DNA is TGTGCCAGCAGCTTTGGGGGGGGCTCTGGAAACACCATATATTTT.

V usage is TRBV9 and J usage is TRBJ1-1, with D possibly being TRBD1 (6 bases). CDR1 is SGDLS, CDR2 YYNGEE, per germline. The V end lost 2 bases, the J end lost 4 bases, and 15 bases lay between the germline ends. The CDR3 is 15 amino acids. CDR3 in amino acids: CASSVGHRDSTEAFF. In DNA form, the CDR3 reads TGTGCCAGCAGCGTGGGCCACAGGGACTCCACTGAAGCTTTCTTT.

The rearrangement joins TRBV19 to TRBJ2-7, with D maybe TRBD2 (7 bases). Germline V gene sequence: CDR1 LNHDA, CDR2 SQIVND (reference sequence). V was clipped by 9 bases and J by 5 bases, with 23 bases between them. This CDR3 has 15 amino acids. CDR3 protein: CASQNSGAGANEQYF. The DNA of the CDR3 is TGTGCCAGCCAAAACTCGGGGGCGGGAGCAAACGAGCAGTACTTC.

The CDR3, as DNA: TGTGCCAGCAGTACCAGGGGTTCCTACAATGAGCAGTTCTTC. Its protein product is CASSTRGSYNEQFF. The chain recombines TRBV5-4 with TRBJ2-1; TRBD1 might be the D (6 bases). Per the germline V gene, CDR1 is SGHNT and CDR2 is YYREEE (reference sequence). The V end was cut by 5 bases, the J end by 1 base, with 10 bases between. This CDR3 is 14 amino acids long.

The chain has TRBV7-2 and TRBJ2-7, with TRBD1 matching over 7 bases. Germline V gives CDR1 SGHTA, CDR2 FQGNSA. The CDR3 totals 14 residues. The V and J ends lost 1 base and 2 bases, in that order; junction bases with no gene match: 2. CDR3 in DNA: TGTGCCAGCAGCTTAGTGGGGACAGCCTACGAGCAGTACTTC. Encoded protein: CASSLVGTAYEQYF.

The rearrangement uses TRBV7-9 and TRBJ2-7; 7 bases fit TRBD1. Germline CDR1 reads SEHNR; CDR2 reads FQNEAQ (reference sequence). CDR3 length: 14 amino acids. The junction had 2 bases not matched to a gene; V was cut back by 1 base and J by 2 bases. CDR3 sequence reads: CASSLERGPYEQYF. In DNA, the CDR3 is TGTGCCAGCAGCTTAGAAAGGGGGCCCTACGAGCAGTACTTC.

This clone has just a few counts. The gene calls are TRBV15 and TRBJ2-6; D not certain. Looked up from germline, CDR1 is LNHNV and CDR2 is YYDKDF (reference sequence). There are 15 residues in the CDR3. Trimming shortened V by 3 bases and J by 0 bases, and 6 bases separated the two germline ends. CDR3 amino acids: CATSSRISGANVLTF. The DNA of the CDR3 is TGTGCCACCAGCAGTAGGATCTCTGGGGCCAACGTCCTGACTTTC.

The V call is TRBV19, the J call TRBJ1-1; 8 bases map to TRBD1. The trim removed 6 bases at V and 0 bases at J, leaving 3 bases unmatched. The germline V gene has CDR1 LNHDA and CDR2 SQIVND (reference sequence). The CDR3 is 14 residues long. CDR3 sequence (DNA): TGTGCCAGTAGAGGACAGGGCATGAACACTGAAGCTTTCTTT. It yields the protein CASRGQGMNTEAFF.

The chain carries TRBV19 and TRBJ2-3; possible D gene TRBD1, 6 bases. Germline CDR1 LNHDA, CDR2 SQIVND (reference sequence). The V gene lost 4 bases and the J gene lost 10 bases, with 9 bases spanning the gap. This CDR3 has 11 amino acids. CDR3 residues: CASSNQGSQYF. The CDR3 DNA sequence: TGTGCCAGTAGTAATCAGGGGTCGCAGTATTTT.

This clone was seen only a few times. The chain has TRBV19 and TRBJ2-4; TRBD2 matches 7 bases. CDR3 length: 16 residues. V lost 4 bases and J lost 1; bases outside the gene matches: 7. Germline CDR1 reads LNHDA; CDR2 reads SQIVND (reference sequence). The CDR3 region is CASSTLGGGAKNIQYF. The CDR3 coding sequence is TGTGCCAGTAGTACCTTGGGGGGAGGGGCCAAAAACATTCAGTACTTC.

The chain carries TRBV7-2 and TRBJ2-1, with 10 positions matching TRBD2. This CDR3 has 15 amino acids. Germline CDR1 and CDR2: SGHTA and FQGNSA. V shed 1 base, J shed 6 bases, and the junction held 3 bases outside the gene matches. The CDR3 DNA follows: TGTGCCAGCAGCTTAGTAGCGGGAGGAGGCAATGAGCAGTTCTTC. As protein: CASSLVAGGGNEQFF.

The rearrangement joins TRBV11-3 to TRBJ1-1, with D hard to call. Germline-derived CDR1 and CDR2 are SGHNT and YENEEA. Between the trimmed V and J ends, which lost 3 bases and 5 bases, there was a span of 7 bases. This CDR3 is 12 amino acids long. The CDR3, as DNA: TGTGCCAGCAGCTTTTCTGGAACTGAAGCTTTCTTT. Translated, it gives CASSFSGTEAFF.